This TCR beta chain is drawn from a study of OX40 agonist ivuxolimab in advanced cancers. Turning to the overall study: Ivuxolimab was an agonistic, fully human IgG2 monoclonal antibody directed against OX40 (CD134), a costimulatory receptor. Intravenous ivuxolimab was administered to patients every 2 weeks at six dose levels: 0.01, 0.1, 0.3, 1.5, 3 and 10 mg/kg. Of the 50 or so patients in dose escalation, about 20 had hepatocellular carcinoma, some 15 had melanoma, 9 had renal cell carcinoma and 9 had head and neck cancer. In the dose-escalation cohort, over 65% of patients were male, and the mean age was approximately 60 years, with a range of about 23 to 80. Prior anti-PD-1, anti-PD-L1 or anti-CTLA-4 therapy was permitted, and 35% to 40% of dose-escalation patients had received checkpoint inhibitors. Three dose-escalation patients achieved partial responses, one with hepatocellular carcinoma and two with cutaneous melanoma. Peripheral TCRbeta sequencing aimed to test whether ivuxolimab altered TCR sequence diversity and caused clonal T-cell expansion. The paper describes the monotherapy dose-escalation part (N of about 47 patients) of the phase I trial of ivuxolimab. Results and caveats for the whole study, not just this receptor: In the 0.1-3.0 mg/kg groups, partial responders had among the lowest normalized peripheral clonal expansion, particularly in CD8+ T cells. At doses from 0.1 to 3.0 mg/kg, clonal expansion was seen in both CD4+ and CD8+ blood T cells between baseline and week 6. After ivuxolimab, expanded clones were on average more numerous among CD8+ T cells than among CD4+ T cells. Which antigens the clonally expanded peripheral T cells were specific for was not determined. Low levels of normalized T-cell clonal expansion were also shown by some nonresponding patients.

Genomic DNA was extracted from sorted cells for sequencing of the TCRbeta CDR3 region. The immunoSEQ Assay was used for sequencing of TCRbeta CDR3 regions. This is the immuneACCESS table as TCRdb keeps it, with only in-frame sequences that have V and J called. A part of the clones is gone; compared with another copy, unresolved V genes explain less than half, and the rest is unexplained. Here the sample has roughly 80,000 clones; 80% to 90% occur a single time. The top ten clonotypes cover less than 2.5% of the sample. On this clone: The antigen it recognizes is unknown. Per-base quality was not reported, and no clone a single base away is much larger than it.

CDR1 and CDR2 are drawn from the germline V gene (reference sequence): GTSNPN, SVGIG. V and J are trimmed by 2 bases and 0 bases, and the gene matches miss 14 bases of the junction. The CDR3 numbers 19 residues from cysteine through phenylalanine. Only the CDR3 part of the read is kept: 57 bases, read in frame from the first base. The trial excluded patients who had a history of autoimmune disease or were on systemic immunosuppression. Peripheral blood for TCR sequencing was collected from all dose cohorts at baseline, on cycle 4 day 1, and on cycle 7 day 1. The samples were drawn from a first-in-human, open-label, multicenter phase I dose-escalation trial of ivuxolimab. Adults with locally advanced or metastatic melanoma, renal cell carcinoma, hepatocellular carcinoma or head and neck squamous cell carcinoma were enrolled in the trial. Before TCR sequencing, CD4+ T cells and CD8+ T cells from peripheral blood were sorted into separate populations.

This chain is built from TRBV30 and TRBJ1-5; TRBD1 aligns with 9 central bases. The receptor's source is an adult with an advanced solid tumor such as melanoma, head and neck, liver or kidney cancer. Sequencing was performed on CD4+ or CD8+ T cells sorted from blood, taken in a trial of the OX40 agonist ivuxolimab. The nucleotides are TGTGCCTGGAGTCTCTCCTGGGGACAGGGAGTCAGTAGCAATCAGCCCCAGCATTTT. It translates to CAWSLSWGQGVSSNQPQHF.